The text below deals with one T cell receptor (beta chain). What it recognizes is unknown. The CDR3 has 17 residues. From germline, CDR1 is SGHTA and CDR2 FQGTGA. This entry belongs to a study of monozygotic twins with inflammatory bowel disease. Study-level results: No difference in repertoire similarity was seen between concordant and discordant twins, possibly because power was limited. Different subtypes (of T cells) could not be told apart from one another. Researchers report that IBD patients shared fewer clonotypes with others than healthy twins, especially amid disease activity.

TCRdb re-called the 5' RACE reads; one entry per CDR3 protein, DNA not given. This listing includes under 200,000 distinct CDR3 sequences. Investigators pulled total RNA out of whole blood and did not sort T cells. The chain carries TRBV7-3 and TRBJ2-1; TCRdb's D gene call, TRBD2, goes unchecked for lack of DNA. What was sequenced was blood. The receptor comes from a human donor with ulcerative colitis or Crohn's disease, or a healthy co-twin of an affected twin (not recorded which). CDR3 residues: CASSLYGGSVPMNEQFF.